The entry below describes one T cell receptor (beta chain). This sample is part of a study of T cell responses to AZD1222 COVID-19 vaccine. Generated by immunoSEQ multiplex PCR, the TCRdb table keeps only in-frame clones and is missing some. The sample includes about 64,000 clones, approximately 80% of them seen just once. Trimming pared 5 bases from V and 4 bases from J, leaving 9 bases between. This CDR3 is 13 amino acids long. The receptor was derived from an adult who received the AZD1222 COVID-19 vaccine. The sequenced sample was peripheral blood, obtained 28 days after the second AZD1222 dose. The chain carries TRBV12-3 or TRBV12-4 and TRBJ1-5; D gene unclear. CDR3 amino acids: CASSQLRNQPQHF. The CDR3 nucleotides read TGTGCCAGCAGTCAATTACGAAATCAGCCCCAGCATTTT.